Given below is one T cell receptor (beta chain) in context. Its antigen is not identified. This specimen belongs to a study of OX40 agonist ivuxolimab in advanced cancers. Study information: Patients were treated with ivuxolimab, an agonistic anti-OX40 (CD134) antibody. Study-wide findings and caveats: In general, CD8+ T cells held more expanded clones than CD4+ did, on average. Among the least clonally expanded were partial responders at 0.1-3.0 mg/kg. In the 0.1 to 3.0 mg/kg range, CD4+ and CD8+ blood T cells had expanded clonally by week 6.

Profiling relied on immunoSEQ multiplex PCR, and the TCRdb table lists in-frame clones only, not all of them. Of some 68,000 clones listed, around 87% are singletons. The specimen was CD4+ or CD8+ T cells sorted from blood, collected in a trial of the OX40 agonist ivuxolimab. This TCR derives from an adult with an advanced solid tumor such as melanoma, head and neck, liver or kidney cancer.

The CDR3 DNA reads as TGTGTCAGAAGCTTAGGAGGCCCACGAGGGGGGGACTACAATGAGCAGTTCTTC. It translates to CVRSLGGPRGGDYNEQFF. The chain couples TRBV7-5 to TRBJ2-1; the listed D gene, TRBD2, was not tested against the DNA. TRBV7-5 is termed a pseudogene. CDR3 length: 18 amino acids.